The 32 T cell receptor beta chains presented below share a single source sample, sequenced in a study of shared T cell receptors in the human thymus. The repertoire was sequenced with immunoSEQ multiplex PCR; TCRdb's copy has only in-frame clones and lacks some. This table holds roughly 660,000 clones, around 89% found once. The data were also submitted as part of a second study, on human thymus T cells.

Sequenced input: thymocytes. The receptors originated from a boy younger than two with a congenital heart defect.

The chain carries TRBV11-2 and TRBJ2-7; 8 bases are shared with TRBD1. The CDR3 has 15 amino acids. Trimming took 3 bases from V and 2 from J; bases not matched to a gene: 6. Germline CDR1 is SGHAT and CDR2 is FQNNGV. CDR3 bases: TGTGCCAGCAGCTTCCTGGACAGGGAAGCCTACGAGCAGTACTTC. Its translation is CASSFLDREAYEQYF.

J is TRBJ2-1 and V is TRBV5-1; 12 nucleotides line up with TRBD2. This CDR3 has 17 amino acids. Unmatched junction bases numbered 7, after V lost 2 bases and J lost 4 bases. The germline V gene encodes CDR1 SGHRS and CDR2 YFSETQ. The CDR3 nucleotides are TGCGCCAGCAGCTTCGCACACCTAGCGGGAGGGTACAATGAGCAGTTCTTC. Its translation is CASSFAHLAGGYNEQFF.

V is TRBV21-1 and J is TRBJ2-7; no check of the table's D call, TRBD1, against the DNA was made. TRBV21-1 is a pseudogene. The CDR3 runs 15 residues. The DNA of the CDR3 is TGTGCCAGCAGCAAAGGAGGGGGCACTTGGATCGAGCAGTACTTC. Its translation: CASSKGGGTWIEQYF.

Concerning this clone: The junction and the germline gene differ at one end; a read error may be behind it. The genes are TRBV15 and TRBJ2-1; the match to TRBD2 covers 8 bases. Germline loops: CDR1 LNHNV, CDR2 YYDKDF (reference sequence). The CDR3 has 16 amino acids. As DNA, the CDR3 is TGTGCCACCAGCCGAGATCCGAGACTAGCGATCGATGAGCAGTTCTTC. Its translation is CATSRDPRLAIDEQFF.

The chain uses TRBV15 and TRBJ1-5, with a weak D call TRBD1 (6 bases). This CDR3 comprises 18 residues. Germline CDR1 is LNHNV and CDR2 is YYDKDF (reference sequence). Trimming shortened V by 1 base and J by 1 base, and 17 bases separated the two germline ends. The CDR3 region is CATSRVVKTGQSNQPQHF. In DNA, the CDR3 is TGTGCCACCAGCAGAGTTGTCAAAACGGGACAAAGCAATCAGCCCCAGCATTTT.

The chain joins TRBV7-9 to TRBJ2-7; D is perhaps TRBD2 (6 bases). The CDR3 has 13 amino acids. The V and J ends lost 11 bases and 5 bases respectively, with 19 bases between them. Germline V lookup: CDR1 SEHNR, CDR2 FQNEAQ (reference sequence). The CDR3 protein is CAGGDGGVDEQYF. In DNA form, the CDR3 reads TGTGCCGGAGGGGACGGCGGGGTCGACGAGCAGTACTTC. Supplemented by reference TRBV7-9 and TRBJ2-7, the full variable domain reads DTGVSQNPRHKITKRGQNVTFRCDPISEHNRLYWYRQTLGQGPEFLTYFQNEAQLEKSRLLSDRFSAERPKGSFSTLEIQRTEQGDSAMYLCAGGDGGVDEQYFGPGTRLTVT.

This sequence joins TRBV27 and TRBJ2-7; TRBD1 aligns across 10 bases. Germline assignment: CDR1 MNHEY and CDR2 SMNVEV (reference sequence). This CDR3 region has 14 residues. V lost 4 bases, J lost 7 bases, and 7 bases stayed unmatched. The CDR3 is CASSSRDRGFEQYF. CDR3 in DNA: TGTGCCAGCAGTTCCCGGGACAGGGGTTTTGAGCAGTACTTC.

The chain employs TRBV7-2 and TRBJ2-1; 13 bases agree with TRBD2. CDR3 length: 15 amino acids. The germline CDR1 and CDR2 sequences are SGHTA and FQGNSA. The J segment lost 5 bases and the V segment lost 5 bases, leaving 3 bases of the junction unmatched. The CDR3 sequence: CASSPGTSGNNEQFF. CDR3 DNA: TGTGCCAGCAGCCCCGGGACTAGCGGGAACAATGAGCAGTTCTTC. The variable domain in full, with the rest retrieved from reference TRBV7-2 and TRBJ2-1, is GAGVSQSPSNKVTEKGKDVELRCDPISGHTALYWYRQSLGQGLEFLIYFQGNSAPDKSGLPSDRFSAERTGGSVSTLTIQRTQQEDSAVYLCASSPGTSGNNEQFFGPGTRLTVL.

The V gene is TRBV7-9, the J gene TRBJ2-3, with a tentative D call TRBD1 (6 bases). There are 14 residues in the CDR3. V lost 8 bases to trimming and J lost 8 bases, with 20 bases between them. Germline-derived CDR1 and CDR2 are SEHNR and FQNEAQ (reference sequence). This CDR3 is CASGLAAIGGTQYF. The CDR3 DNA reads as TGTGCCAGCGGTCTAGCTGCAATAGGGGGTACGCAGTATTTT.

The chain recombines TRBV29-1 with TRBJ2-1, with a weak D call TRBD1 (6 bases). The CDR3 contains 11 residues. CDR1 SQVTM and CDR2 ANQGSEA come from the germline V gene. V lost 6 bases and J 9 bases, leaving 12 bases between the germline ends. The CDR3 sequence: CSVPVGGEQFF. In DNA, the CDR3 is TGCAGCGTCCCCGTAGGGGGTGAGCAGTTCTTC.

The genes are TRBV6-1 and TRBJ2-1, with D unclear. CDR1 is MNHNS, CDR2 SASEGT, per germline. This CDR3 is 12 amino acids long. Between the trimmed V and J ends, which lost 6 bases and 6 bases, there was a span of 9 bases. The CDR3 nucleotides read TGTGCCAGCAGCACTTATCTCAATGAGCAGTTCTTC. It codes for CASSTYLNEQFF.

This rearrangement joins TRBV18 to TRBJ2-7; possible D gene TRBD2, 5 bases. The CDR3 is 15 amino acids. V was clipped by 2 bases and J by 3 bases, with 14 bases between them. CDR1 is KGHSH, CDR2 LQKENI, per germline. Here the CDR3 reads CASSPFVRGGYEQYF. CDR3 coding DNA: TGTGCCAGCTCACCATTTGTCCGGGGTGGCTACGAGCAGTACTTC.

The chain uses TRBV29-1 and TRBJ2-5; D is undetermined. V was pared by 4 bases and J by 5 bases, with 8 bases between. The germline V gene encodes CDR1 SQVTM and CDR2 ANQGSEA. There are 11 residues in the CDR3. The chain's CDR3 is CSVVQDETQYF. Written as DNA, the CDR3 is TGCAGCGTTGTGCAGGATGAGACCCAGTACTTC.

The gene calls are TRBV19 and TRBJ2-1, with 7 bases identical to TRBD1. V lost 4 bases and J lost 8; bases outside the gene matches: 11. The CDR3 length is 15 residues. Germline CDR1 is LNHDA and CDR2 is SQIVND (reference sequence). CDR3 nucleotide sequence: TGTGCCAGTAGTACCCGACAGGGTATCAGGGATGAGCAGTTCTTC. Translating it yields CASSTRQGIRDEQFF.

The rearrangement uses TRBV10-3 and TRBJ2-5, with D perhaps TRBD1 (5 bases). Germline V gene lookup returns CDR1 ENHRY and CDR2 SYGVKD. This CDR3 comprises 16 residues. The germline V and J ends were trimmed by 2 bases and 0 bases, with 13 bases remaining between them. CDR3 protein: CAISERAGPYQETQYF. CDR3 bases: TGTGCCATCAGTGAGAGGGCAGGGCCGTACCAAGAGACCCAGTACTTC.

The chain links TRBV19 to TRBJ2-6, with a tentative D call TRBD1 (6 bases). Germline V CDR1 and CDR2: LNHDA, SQIVND (reference sequence). V gave up 5 bases and J gave up 1 base, with 21 bases separating them. The CDR3 length is 19 residues. For the CDR3, the DNA is TGTGCCAGTAGTCCCTGCTACTACTCACAGGGATCTGGGGCCAACGTCCTGACTTTC. It yields the protein CASSPCYYSQGSGANVLTF.

The chain combines TRBV11-2 with TRBJ1-2, with D uncertain. Germline CDR1 and CDR2: SGHAT and FQNNGV. This CDR3 is 11 amino acids long. Trimming removed 6 bases at V and 4 bases at J, with 6 bases between. This CDR3 is CASRDIYGYTF. DNA of the CDR3: TGTGCCAGCAGAGACATCTATGGCTACACCTTC. Using reference TRBV11-2 and TRBJ1-2 for the parts outside the CDR3, the full variable domain is EAGVAQSPRYKIIEKRQSVAFWCNPISGHATLYWYQQILGQGPKLLIQFQNNGVVDDSQLPKDRFSAERLKGVDSTLKIQPAKLEDSAVYLCASRDIYGYTFGSGTRLTVV.

The J gene is TRBJ1-1, the V gene TRBV28; D is possibly TRBD1 (6 bases). Germline V gene data show CDR1 as MDHEN and CDR2 as SYDVKM. Trimming removed 0 bases from V and 1 base from J, with 12 bases in between. This CDR3 is 16 amino acids long. CDR3 sequence reads: CASSLCRGGENTEAFF. For the CDR3, the DNA is TGTGCCAGCAGTTTATGTAGGGGGGGCGAGAACACTGAAGCTTTCTTT.

The chain links TRBV29-1 to TRBJ2-7; no reliable D call. Trimming stripped 7 bases from V and 5 bases from J, with 12 bases between. The CDR3 spans 11 residues. Per the germline V gene, CDR1 is SQVTM and CDR2 is ANQGSEA. The CDR3 region has the DNA TGCAGCGCCGACAAGGCGAACGAGCAGTACTTC. Its protein product is CSADKANEQYF.

The chain carries TRBV4-3 and TRBJ2-7; D may be TRBD2 (6 bases). Germline V gene sequence: CDR1 LGHNA, CDR2 YSLEER. V lost 0 bases to trimming and J lost 0 bases, with 9 bases between them. This CDR3 is built from 15 residues. CDR3 residues: CASSQDDGSSYEQYF. The CDR3 region has the DNA TGCGCCAGCAGCCAAGATGACGGGAGCTCCTACGAGCAGTACTTC.

This chain links TRBV11-3 with TRBJ2-7; TRBD1 matches 12 bases. CDR1 is SGHNT, CDR2 YENEEA, per germline. The CDR3 covers 18 residues. The V gene end was trimmed by 5 bases and the J gene end by 2 bases; junction bases not matched to a gene: 13. CDR3 sequence: CASSDGDRGPDSTYEQYF. CDR3 coding DNA: TGTGCCAGCAGCGATGGGGACAGGGGGCCAGATTCGACCTACGAGCAGTACTTC.

V is TRBV28 and J is TRBJ2-1, with TRBD2 matching 12 bases. The CDR3 extends over 19 amino acids. The V gene end was trimmed by 5 bases and the J gene end by 0 bases; junction bases not matched to a gene: 11. CDR1 is MDHEN and CDR2 is SYDVKM in the germline V gene. CDR3 DNA sequence: TGTGCCAGCAGTCCCGCCCTAGCGGGAGGGCCTGGCTCCTACAATGAGCAGTTCTTC. Residues: CASSPALAGGPGSYNEQFF.

The chain recombines TRBV12-5 with TRBJ2-7, with TRBD2 identical over 9 bases. The CDR3 spans 17 residues. Germline values: CDR1 LGHNT, CDR2 FRNRAP. Trimming cost V 3 bases and J 2 bases; bases outside gene matches: 11. CDR3 bases: TGTGCTAGTGGTTTTAACCTAGGGACTAGCAGGGCCTACGAGCAGTACTTC. Translated, it gives CASGFNLGTSRAYEQYF.

The chain combines TRBV5-5 with TRBJ2-2; 7 bases fit TRBD2. From germline, CDR1 is SGHKS and CDR2 YYEKEE (reference sequence). The CDR3 totals 16 residues. The V segment lost 0 bases and the J segment 1 base; nucleotides outside the gene matches: 3. CDR3 loop: CASSLASGGNTGELFF. As DNA, the CDR3 is TGTGCCAGCAGCTTGGCTTCGGGAGGGAACACCGGGGAGCTGTTTTTT.

The J gene is TRBJ1-2, the V gene TRBV2; 11 positions agree with TRBD1. V lost 1 base and J lost 7; bases outside the gene matches: 11. Germline CDR1 reads SNHLY; CDR2 reads FYNNEI. The CDR3 consists of 17 residues. The DNA of the CDR3 is TGTGCCAGCAGTGAAGTCCCTTACTCCGGGACAGGGGGTGGCTACACCTTC. Translation gives CASSEVPYSGTGGGYTF. Full variable domain (outside the CDR3, taken from reference TRBV2 and TRBJ1-2): EPEVTQTPSHQVTQMGQEVILRCVPISNHLYFYWYRQILGQKVEFLVSFYNNEISEKSEIFDDQFSVERPDGSNFTLKIRSTKLEDSAMYFCASSEVPYSGTGGGYTFGSGTRLTVV.

This clone was found a few times. V is TRBV5-4 and J is TRBJ2-2; 8 bases map to TRBD2. The CDR3 contains 18 residues. V was pared by 7 bases and J by 0 bases, with 14 bases of the junction left unmatched. Germline CDR1 is SGHNT and CDR2 is YYREEE (reference sequence). CDR3 sequence (DNA): TGTGCCAGCTCCAACTTACAAAGCGGGAGTTCGAACACCGGGGAGCTGTTTTTT. This encodes CASSNLQSGSSNTGELFF.

The genes are TRBV28 and TRBJ1-5; no reliable D call. CDR1 is MDHEN, CDR2 SYDVKM, per germline. V shed 6 bases and J shed 6 bases, with 3 bases lying between them. The CDR3 runs 10 residues. In DNA form, the CDR3 reads TGTGCCAGCAGCCGTCAGCCCCAGCATTTT. This encodes CASSRQPQHF.

This chain uses TRBV18 with TRBJ1-1; 8 bases agree with TRBD1. The CDR3 length is 16 residues. V shed 3 bases, J shed 4 bases, and the junction held 10 bases outside the gene matches. The germline CDR1 and CDR2 sequences are KGHSH and LQKENI. The CDR3 here is CASSPESNRGSTEAFF. CDR3 bases: TGTGCCAGCTCACCTGAGTCAAACAGGGGGTCCACTGAAGCTTTCTTT.

This clone was picked up one time. The gene calls are TRBV27 and TRBJ1-1, with TRBD1 as a possible D gene (6 bases). Germline values: CDR1 MNHEY, CDR2 SMNVEV (reference sequence). The CDR3 is made up of 11 amino acids. V was clipped by 10 bases and J by 4 bases, with 10 bases between them. CDR3 nucleotides: TGTGCCACTCACAGGGCCACTGAAGCTTTCTTT. It codes for CATHRATEAFF.

This chain uses TRBV19 with TRBJ1-2; the D gene is possibly TRBD1 (6 bases). The germline CDR1 and CDR2 sequences are LNHDA and SQIVND (reference sequence). Trimming stripped 0 bases from V and 4 bases from J, with 9 bases between. This CDR3 has 14 residues. This chain's CDR3 is CASSIEGAPYGYTF. The CDR3 nucleotides are TGTGCCAGTAGTATAGAGGGGGCTCCCTATGGCTACACCTTC.

The chain is built from TRBV19 and TRBJ1-5, with D possibly being TRBD1 (5 bases). The CDR3 sequence is 15 residues long. V dropped 3 bases and J dropped 5 bases, with 14 bases sitting between them. CDR1 and CDR2 from the germline V gene are LNHDA and SQIVND (reference sequence). The CDR3: CASSIGAAADQPQHF. The CDR3 DNA sequence: TGTGCCAGTAGTATTGGGGCAGCCGCAGATCAGCCCCAGCATTTT.

V is TRBV6-5 and J is TRBJ2-2; D might be TRBD2 (6 bases). The CDR3 extends over 15 amino acids. V was trimmed by 9 bases and J by 3 bases, leaving 17 bases between them. Germline lookup yields CDR1 MNHEY and CDR2 SVGAGI. In DNA, the CDR3 is TGTGCCAGTATACGGAGGGCAGGGTACACCGGGGAGCTGTTTTTT. Translating it yields CASIRRAGYTGELFF.